Listed below are T cell receptor beta chains from one sample, sequenced in a study of blood T cells in healthy people across ages. TCRdb processed the 5' RACE reads anew with MiXCR; each CDR3 protein has one entry. The table shows about 730,000 distinct CDR3 sequences, with around 40% occurring only once. Sequencing input: blood. The receptors were gathered from a woman aged 55-69 years in good health. Both conserved end residues are part of each CDR3. Fields, in order: CDR3 protein, CDR3 DNA, V gene, clone size, D gene, J gene. D genes are given only for firm matches. A row's size may be missing; if present it is once, few, many or a size class.

CDR3 protein: CSVEDPTAEAFF
CDR3 DNA: TGCAGCGTTGAAGATCCGACAGCAGAAGCTTTCTTT
V gene: TRBV29-1
clone size: few
D gene: NA
J gene: TRBJ1-1

CDR3 protein: CASSVAGLAGGPVTDTQYF
CDR3 DNA: TGTGCCAGCAGCGTAGCTGGACTAGCGGGGGGGCCCGTCACAGATACGCAGTATTTT
V gene: TRBV9
clone size: NA
D gene: TRBD2
J gene: TRBJ2-3

CDR3 protein: CATTSGGTGIYEQYF
CDR3 DNA: TGTGCCACCACTTCGGGGGGAACGGGGATTTACGAGCAGTACTTC
V gene: TRBV19
clone size: NA
D gene: TRBD2
J gene: TRBJ2-7

CDR3 protein: CSARDSGRATYEQYF
CDR3 DNA: TGCAGTGCTAGAGATAGCGGGCGCGCTACCTACGAGCAGTACTTC
V gene: TRBV20-1
clone size: NA
D gene: TRBD2
J gene: TRBJ2-7

CDR3 protein: CASSVGGTSLEETQYF
CDR3 DNA: TGTGCCAGCAGCGTAGGAGGGACTAGCCTCGAAGAGACCCAGTACTTC
V gene: TRBV9
clone size: few
D gene: TRBD2
J gene: TRBJ2-5

CDR3 protein: CSATGTGDYGYTF
CDR3 DNA: TGCAGTGCTACCGGGACAGGGGACTATGGCTACACCTTC
V gene: TRBV20-1
clone size: NA
D gene: TRBD1
J gene: TRBJ1-2

CDR3 protein: CASRLDGDTGELFF
CDR3 DNA: TGTGCCAGCAGGTTGGATGGGGACACCGGGGAGCTGTTTTTT
V gene: TRBV9
clone size: NA
D gene: NA
J gene: TRBJ2-2

CDR3 protein: CASSPGFSNEETQYF
CDR3 DNA: TGTGCCAGCAGCCCGGGATTTTCTAACGAAGAGACCCAGTACTTC
V gene: TRBV12-3/TRBV12-4
clone size: NA
D gene: NA
J gene: TRBJ2-5

CDR3 protein: CASNAQGGRGIQYF
CDR3 DNA: TGCGCCAGCAATGCCCAGGGCGGCAGGGGCATTCAGTACTTC
V gene: TRBV10-2
clone size: NA
D gene: NA
J gene: TRBJ2-4

CDR3 protein: CANSLGVRTAKNIQYF
CDR3 DNA: TGCGCCAACAGCTTGGGTGTACGGACAGCCAAAAACATTCAGTACTTC
V gene: TRBV5-1
clone size: NA
D gene: NA
J gene: TRBJ2-4

CDR3 protein: CASSLMGSEKLFF
CDR3 DNA: TGTGCCAGCAGTTTAATGGGTAGTGAAAAACTGTTTTTT
V gene: TRBV28
clone size: few
D gene: NA
J gene: TRBJ1-4

CDR3 protein: CSVGTSGRPDTQYF
CDR3 DNA: TGCAGCGTGGGGACTAGCGGGAGACCAGATACGCAGTATTTT
V gene: TRBV29-1
clone size: NA
D gene: TRBD2
J gene: TRBJ2-3

CDR3 protein: CSVFLNYGYIF
CDR3 DNA: TGCAGCGTGTTCCTTAACTATGGCTACATCTTC
V gene: TRBV29-1
clone size: NA
D gene: NA
J gene: TRBJ1-2

CDR3 protein: CASSDTSGRVEQFF
CDR3 DNA: TGCGCCAGCAGTGATACTAGCGGGAGAGTTGAGCAGTTCTTC
V gene: TRBV10-2
clone size: few
D gene: TRBD2
J gene: TRBJ2-1

CDR3 protein: CASSPGVAGVQETQYF
CDR3 DNA: TGTGCCAGCAGTCCCGGGGTAGCGGGGGTTCAAGAGACCCAGTACTTC
V gene: TRBV11-2
clone size: NA
D gene: TRBD2
J gene: TRBJ2-5

CDR3 protein: CASSLEWSAYSPLHF
CDR3 DNA: TGTGCCAGCAGCTTAGAGTGGTCAGCTTATTCACCCCTCCACTTT
V gene: TRBV11-2
clone size: NA
D gene: NA
J gene: TRBJ1-6

CDR3 protein: CASSVGARDNEQFF
CDR3 DNA: TGTGCCAGCAGCGTAGGGGCTAGAGACAATGAGCAGTTCTTC
V gene: TRBV9
clone size: few
D gene: NA
J gene: TRBJ2-1

CDR3 protein: CASSRTRLPQETQYF
CDR3 DNA: TGTGCCAGCAGCCGAACCCGACTACCTCAAGAGACCCAGTACTTC
V gene: TRBV6-5
clone size: few
D gene: NA
J gene: TRBJ2-5

CDR3 protein: CASSQTHRGYEQYF
CDR3 DNA: TGTGCCAGCAGCCAGACCCACAGGGGCTACGAGCAGTACTTC
V gene: TRBV3-1
clone size: few
D gene: TRBD1
J gene: TRBJ2-7

CDR3 protein: CATSDFHRGGGYTF
CDR3 DNA: TGTGCCACCAGTGATTTTCACAGGGGAGGTGGCTACACCTTC
V gene: TRBV24-1
clone size: NA
D gene: TRBD1
J gene: TRBJ1-2

CDR3 protein: CSVRGTGFDEQFF
CDR3 DNA: TGCAGCGTTCGCGGGACAGGGTTTGATGAGCAGTTCTTC
V gene: TRBV29-1
clone size: once
D gene: TRBD1
J gene: TRBJ2-1